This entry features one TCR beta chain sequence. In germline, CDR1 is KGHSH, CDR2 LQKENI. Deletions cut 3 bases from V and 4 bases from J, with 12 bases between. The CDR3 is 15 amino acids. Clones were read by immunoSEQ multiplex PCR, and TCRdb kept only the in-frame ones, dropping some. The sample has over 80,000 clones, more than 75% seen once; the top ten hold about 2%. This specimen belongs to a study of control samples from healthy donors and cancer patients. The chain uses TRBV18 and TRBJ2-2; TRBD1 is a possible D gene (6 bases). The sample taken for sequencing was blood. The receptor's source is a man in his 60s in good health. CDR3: CASSPIGTSTGELFF. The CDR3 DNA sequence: TGTGCCAGCTCACCGATTGGGACAAGCACCGGGGAGCTGTTTTTT.